A selection of T cell receptor beta chains follows, all from one sample in a study of blood T cell repertoires in COVID-19. Some clones are missing from TCRdb's copy, which holds only in-frame ones; the method was immunoSEQ multiplex PCR. The repertoire holds roughly 310,000 clones, with 75% to 90% as singletons. The sequenced material came from PBMCs or T cells enriched from blood (not recorded which). The origin of the receptors is a woman aged 35 to 49 who had recovered from COVID-19. Both conserved end residues are part of each CDR3. A D gene is named only where the DNA matches it firmly. Some rows mark clone size as missing; the rest say once, few, many or name a class of expanded clone.

cdr3_nt,cdr3_aa,j_call,d_call,clone_size,v_call
TGTGCCAGTAGTATCCCAGGGGCCTTAGGTGGCTACACCTTC,CASSIPGALGGYTF,TRBJ1-2,-,few,TRBV19
TGTGCCAGCAGCGTAGGACAGCTAGCCAAAAACATTCAGTACTTC,CASSVGQLAKNIQYF,TRBJ2-4,-,-,TRBV9
TGTGCCAGCAGCTCCGTGACAGGGTACGAAGCTTTCTTT,CASSSVTGYEAFF,TRBJ1-1,TRBD1,-,TRBV11-2
TGTGCCAGCAGTGTGGCGGGGCTGAGCAATCAGCCCCAGCATTTT,CASSVAGLSNQPQHF,TRBJ1-5,-,-,TRBV2
TGTGCCAGCAAGAGCGGTGGCACCGGGGAGCTGTTTTTT,CASKSGGTGELFF,TRBJ2-2,-,-,TRBV28
TGTGCCAGCAGCTTAGGCAGGGTTGAGACCCAGTACTTC,CASSLGRVETQYF,TRBJ2-5,-,-,TRBV11-1
TGTGCCAGCAGCTCGCCGGGACAGGGAAGGACTGAAGCTTTCTTT,CASSSPGQGRTEAFF,TRBJ1-1,TRBD1,-,TRBV7-2
TGTGCCAGCAGCCAAGCGGGGGGAAATGAGCAGTTCTTC,CASSQAGGNEQFF,TRBJ2-1,TRBD2,-,TRBV3-1/TRBV3-2
TGTGCCAGCAGCTTAGCGTATAGGGAGGATGAGCAGTTCTTC,CASSLAYREDEQFF,TRBJ2-1,-,-,TRBV7-9
TGTGCCACCAGTACCGGGACAGGGGAAGTTGGTAATGAAAAACTGTTTTTT,CATSTGTGEVGNEKLFF,TRBJ1-4,TRBD1,few,TRBV24-1
TGTGCCACCAGCCGGGACTCCTACAATGAGCAGTTCTTC,CATSRDSYNEQFF,TRBJ2-1,-,-,TRBV15
TGTGCCAGCAGTTTATTAGGCAGGGGGCAAAGACAGCCCCAGCATTTT,CASSLLGRGQRQPQHF,TRBJ1-5,TRBD1,-,TRBV28
TGTGCCGGTCGTAGCGGGATAGGGCCCGGGGAGCTGTTTTTT,CAGRSGIGPGELFF,TRBJ2-2,TRBD2,-,TRBV7-6
TGTGCCAGCAGCGCCCTACAGGGGGCAAATCAGCCCCAGCATTTT,CASSALQGANQPQHF,TRBJ1-5,TRBD1,-,TRBV7-2
TGTGCCAGCAGCAGTAGGTCGGGATCATCTAACTATGGCTACACCTTC,CASSSRSGSSNYGYTF,TRBJ1-2,-,-,TRBV5-5
TGTGCCAGCAGTCACCGGAGTAATAACTATGGCTACACCTTC,CASSHRSNNYGYTF,TRBJ1-2,-,-,TRBV28
TGTGCCAGCAGTGACGAGGCGGGCTACGAGCAGTACTTC,CASSDEAGYEQYF,TRBJ2-7,-,-,TRBV6-4
TGTGCCTGGAGTGTACCCCAGGACAATCAGCCCCAGCATTTT,CAWSVPQDNQPQHF,TRBJ1-5,-,-,TRBV30
TGTGCCAGCAGTTTACGACAGGGGGGTCGTAACGAGCAGTACTTC,CASSLRQGGRNEQYF,TRBJ2-7,TRBD1,-,TRBV28
TGTGCCAGCAGCTTAGCCGGGAATTCCTACAATGAGCAGTTCTTC,CASSLAGNSYNEQFF,TRBJ2-1,-,-,TRBV7-9
TGTGCCAGCAGCCCGATAGGAGAAGGCAATCAGCCCCAGCATTTT,CASSPIGEGNQPQHF,TRBJ1-5,-,-,TRBV9
TGTGCCATCAGTGAACCGACAGGGACGGACATAACTGAAGCTTTCTTT,CAISEPTGTDITEAFF,TRBJ1-1,TRBD1,once,TRBV10-3
TGTGCCAGCAGTACTAGCGGGGGTAACAATGAGCAGTTCTTC,CASSTSGGNNEQFF,TRBJ2-1,TRBD2,few,TRBV2
TGTGCCAGCAGCCCCGGACTAGCGGGAGAGACCCAGTACTTC,CASSPGLAGETQYF,TRBJ2-5,TRBD2,-,TRBV7-2
TGTGCCACCAGTGATCACAGCGGGAAGACCTACGAGCAGTACTTC,CATSDHSGKTYEQYF,TRBJ2-7,TRBD2,-,TRBV24-1
TGTGCCAGCAGCTTAGACCCAGGGGGCTCCTACGAGCAGTACTTC,CASSLDPGGSYEQYF,TRBJ2-7,TRBD1,-,TRBV7-2
TGTGCCAGCAGTCCAAACGCCGGGACTACGAACACCGGGGAGCTGTTTTTT,CASSPNAGTTNTGELFF,TRBJ2-2,TRBD2,-,TRBV7-6
TGTGCCAGCAGGACCGAGGCGGGGATCTATGGCTACACCTTC,CASRTEAGIYGYTF,TRBJ1-2,-,-,TRBV28
TGTGCCAGTAGTACAGGACTAGCGCAGTACTTC,CASSTGLAQYF,TRBJ2-7,TRBD2,-,TRBV19
TGTGCCATCAGTGAGTCGACGCGGAGTGGCACAGATACGCAGTATTTT,CAISESTRSGTDTQYF,TRBJ2-3,-,-,TRBV10-3
TGTGCCATCAATAGCCCTACGTACAATGAGCAGTTCTTC,CAINSPTYNEQFF,TRBJ2-1,-,-,TRBV10-3
TGTGCCAGCAGTCCCTACTCTAGCGGGAGGGCCGGGAATGAGCAGTTCTTC,CASSPYSSGRAGNEQFF,TRBJ2-1,TRBD2,-,TRBV27
TGTGCCAGTAGTGGGCAGGTTATCTATGGCTACACCTTC,CASSGQVIYGYTF,TRBJ1-2,-,-,TRBV19
TGTGCCAGCAGCTTATTTTCCCGCCAGGGTAATTCACCCCTCCACTTT,CASSLFSRQGNSPLHF,TRBJ1-6,-,-,TRBV7-2
TGTGCCAGCAGCCTACCGGGACTAGCGGGGGCTGTAGATACGCAGTATTTT,CASSLPGLAGAVDTQYF,TRBJ2-3,TRBD2,-,TRBV3-1/TRBV3-2
TGCGCCAGCAGCCCGGCGGGACTGGAAACAGATACGCAGTATTTT,CASSPAGLETDTQYF,TRBJ2-3,-,-,TRBV5-1
TGCGCCAGCAGCTTCACCGGGACATCCTCCTACGAGCAGTACTTC,CASSFTGTSSYEQYF,TRBJ2-7,-,-,TRBV5-1
TGCGCCAGCAGCCCTTGGACTAGCGGGTTGAATGAGCAGTTCTTC,CASSPWTSGLNEQFF,TRBJ2-1,TRBD2,-,TRBV5-1
TGTGCCAGCAGCGCCGTAGCGGGAGATCTAGCGGGGCAGTACTTC,CASSAVAGDLAGQYF,TRBJ2-7,TRBD2,-,TRBV3-1/TRBV3-2
TGTGCCAGCTCACCTCCAGACAGCCCCTACGAGCAGTACTTC,CASSPPDSPYEQYF,TRBJ2-7,-,-,TRBV18
TGTGCCAGCAGCTTAGATCAATACAATGAGCAGTTCTTC,CASSLDQYNEQFF,TRBJ2-1,-,-,TRBV11-2
TGTGCCAGCAGCTTCGGGGACACCTTTCAGCCCCAGCATTTT,CASSFGDTFQPQHF,TRBJ1-5,-,once,TRBV7-9
TGTGCCAGCAGCCAGGGTCAGGTTGGGCCAAAGTACAATGAGCAGTTCTTC,CASSQGQVGPKYNEQFF,TRBJ2-1,-,-,TRBV11-3
TGTGCCAGCAGCCTCGGGACAGGGCCTAACTATGGCTACACCTTC,CASSLGTGPNYGYTF,TRBJ1-2,TRBD1,-,TRBV7-8
TGTGCCAGCAGCTTAATGGGACAGAGTGGGGAGCAGTACTTC,CASSLMGQSGEQYF,TRBJ2-7,TRBD1,-,TRBV7-3
TGTGCCTGGAGTATAACACGATACAATGAGCAGTTCTTC,CAWSITRYNEQFF,TRBJ2-1,-,-,TRBV30
TGTGCCAGCAGACCGAGCTCCTATAATTCACCCCTCCACTTT,CASRPSSYNSPLHF,TRBJ1-6,-,-,TRBV27
TGTGCCAGTAGTATCGAGGACAGTAATCAGCCCCAGCATTTT,CASSIEDSNQPQHF,TRBJ1-5,-,-,TRBV19
TGTGCCAGCAGTCTATACCGGGACAGAAATAATTCACCCCTCCACTTT,CASSLYRDRNNSPLHF,TRBJ1-6,TRBD1,-,TRBV28
TGTGCCATCAAGGCTAGCGGGGGGATGCCGTACCAAGAGACCCAGTACTTC,CAIKASGGMPYQETQYF,TRBJ2-5,TRBD2,-,TRBV10-3
TGTGCCAGCAGTTACTCGACTAGCGCAAATGAGCAGTTCTTC,CASSYSTSANEQFF,TRBJ2-1,TRBD2,-,TRBV6-5
TGTGCCAGCAGTGTACTAGCGGGAGAAGGCGAGCAGTACTTC,CASSVLAGEGEQYF,TRBJ2-7,TRBD2,-,TRBV2